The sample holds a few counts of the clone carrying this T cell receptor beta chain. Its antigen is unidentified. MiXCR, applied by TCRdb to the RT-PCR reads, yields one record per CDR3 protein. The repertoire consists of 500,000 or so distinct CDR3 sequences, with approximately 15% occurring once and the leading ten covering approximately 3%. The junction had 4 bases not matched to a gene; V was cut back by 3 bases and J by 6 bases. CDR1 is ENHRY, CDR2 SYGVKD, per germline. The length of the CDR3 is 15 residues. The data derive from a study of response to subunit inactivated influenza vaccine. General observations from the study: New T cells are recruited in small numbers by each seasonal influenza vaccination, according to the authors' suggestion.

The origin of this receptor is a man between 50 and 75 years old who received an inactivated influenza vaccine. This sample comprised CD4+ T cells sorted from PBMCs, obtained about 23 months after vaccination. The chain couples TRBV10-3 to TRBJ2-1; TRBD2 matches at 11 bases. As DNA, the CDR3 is TGTGCCATCAGTGACGTAGCGGGAGGGGGCAATGAGCAGTTCTTC. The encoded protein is CAISDVAGGGNEQFF.